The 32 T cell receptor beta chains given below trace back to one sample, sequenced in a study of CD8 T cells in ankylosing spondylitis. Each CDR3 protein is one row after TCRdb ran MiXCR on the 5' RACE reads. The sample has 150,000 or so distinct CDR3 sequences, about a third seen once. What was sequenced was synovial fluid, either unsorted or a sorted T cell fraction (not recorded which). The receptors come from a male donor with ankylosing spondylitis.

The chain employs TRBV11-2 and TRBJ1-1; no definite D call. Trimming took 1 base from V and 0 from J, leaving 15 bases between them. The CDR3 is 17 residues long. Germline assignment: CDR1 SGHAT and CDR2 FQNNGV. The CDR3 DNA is TGTGCCAGCAGCTTAGGCTTCGGAAATATCATGAACACTGAAGCTTTCTTT. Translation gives CASSLGFGNIMNTEAFF.

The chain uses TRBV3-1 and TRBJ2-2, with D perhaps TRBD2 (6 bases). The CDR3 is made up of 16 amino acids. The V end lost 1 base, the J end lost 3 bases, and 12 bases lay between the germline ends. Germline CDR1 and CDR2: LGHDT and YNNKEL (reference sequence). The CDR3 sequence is CASSQAGVLDTGELFF. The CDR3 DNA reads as TGTGCCAGCAGCCAAGCGGGAGTGTTGGACACCGGGGAGCTGTTTTTT.

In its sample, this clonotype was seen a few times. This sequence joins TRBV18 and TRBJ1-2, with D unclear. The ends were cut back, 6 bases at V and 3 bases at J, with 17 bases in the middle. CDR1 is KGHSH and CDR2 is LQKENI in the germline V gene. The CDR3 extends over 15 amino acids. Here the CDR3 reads CASSRGRGSDYGYTF. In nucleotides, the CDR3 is TGTGCCAGCTCCCGAGGACGGGGATCTGACTATGGCTACACCTTC.

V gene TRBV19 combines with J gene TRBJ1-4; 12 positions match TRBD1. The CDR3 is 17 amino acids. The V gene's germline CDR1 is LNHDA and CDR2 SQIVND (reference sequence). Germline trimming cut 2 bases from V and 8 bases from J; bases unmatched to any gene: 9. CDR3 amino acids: CASSIPGQGAKKEKLFF. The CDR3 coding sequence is TGTGCCAGTAGTATACCGGGACAGGGGGCCAAGAAGGAAAAACTGTTTTTT.

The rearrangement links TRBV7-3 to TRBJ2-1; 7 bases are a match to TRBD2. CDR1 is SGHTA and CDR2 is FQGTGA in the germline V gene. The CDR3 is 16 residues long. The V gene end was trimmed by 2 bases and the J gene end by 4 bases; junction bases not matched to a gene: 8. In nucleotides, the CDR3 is TGTGCCAGCAGCTTACGGCCTAGCGGCCTATACAATGAGCAGTTCTTC. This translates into CASSLRPSGLYNEQFF.

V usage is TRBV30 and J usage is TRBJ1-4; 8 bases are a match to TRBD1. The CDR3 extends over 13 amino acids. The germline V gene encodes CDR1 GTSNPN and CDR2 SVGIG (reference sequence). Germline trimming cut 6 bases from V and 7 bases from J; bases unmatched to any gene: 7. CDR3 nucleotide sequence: TGTGCCTGCGTGGACAGGGCGGGTGAAAAACTGTTTTTT. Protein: CACVDRAGEKLFF.

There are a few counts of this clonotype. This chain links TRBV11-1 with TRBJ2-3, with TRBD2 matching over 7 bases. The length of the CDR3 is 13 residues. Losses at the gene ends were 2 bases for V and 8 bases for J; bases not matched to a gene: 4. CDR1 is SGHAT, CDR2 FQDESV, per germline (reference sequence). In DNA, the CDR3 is TGTGCCAGCAGCTTAACCCGGACTAGTACGCAGTATTTT. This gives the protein CASSLTRTSTQYF. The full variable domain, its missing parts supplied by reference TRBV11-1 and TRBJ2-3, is EAEVAQSPRYKITEKSQAVAFWCDPISGHATLYWYRQILGQGPELLVQFQDESVVDDSQLPKDRFSAERLKGVDSTLKIQPAELGDSAMYLCASSLTRTSTQYFGPGTRLTVL.

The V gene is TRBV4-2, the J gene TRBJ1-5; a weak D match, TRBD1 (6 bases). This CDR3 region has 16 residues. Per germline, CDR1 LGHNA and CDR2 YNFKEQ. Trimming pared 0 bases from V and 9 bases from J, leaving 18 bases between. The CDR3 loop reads CASSQDAAGAVRPQHF. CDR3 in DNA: TGTGCCAGCAGCCAAGATGCGGCAGGGGCCGTCCGGCCCCAGCATTTT.

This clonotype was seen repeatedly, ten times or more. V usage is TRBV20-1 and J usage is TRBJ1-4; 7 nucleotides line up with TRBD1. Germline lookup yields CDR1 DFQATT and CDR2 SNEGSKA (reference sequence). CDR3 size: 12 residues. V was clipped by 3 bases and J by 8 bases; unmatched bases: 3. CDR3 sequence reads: CSASGTEEKLFF. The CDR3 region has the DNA TGCAGTGCTAGCGGGACAGAAGAAAAACTGTTTTTT.

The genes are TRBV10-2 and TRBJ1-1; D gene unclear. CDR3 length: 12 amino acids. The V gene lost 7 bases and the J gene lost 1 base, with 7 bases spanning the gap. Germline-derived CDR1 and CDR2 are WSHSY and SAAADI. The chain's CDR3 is CASKAANTEAFF. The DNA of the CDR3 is TGCGCCAGCAAGGCAGCGAACACTGAAGCTTTCTTT.

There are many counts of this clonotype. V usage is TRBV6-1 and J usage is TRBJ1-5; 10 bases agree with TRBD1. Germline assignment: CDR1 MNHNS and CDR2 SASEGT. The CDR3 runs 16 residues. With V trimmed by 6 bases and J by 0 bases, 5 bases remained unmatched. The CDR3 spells CASSQGDRGSNQPQHF. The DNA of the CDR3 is TGTGCCAGCAGCCAAGGGGACAGGGGTAGCAATCAGCCCCAGCATTTT.

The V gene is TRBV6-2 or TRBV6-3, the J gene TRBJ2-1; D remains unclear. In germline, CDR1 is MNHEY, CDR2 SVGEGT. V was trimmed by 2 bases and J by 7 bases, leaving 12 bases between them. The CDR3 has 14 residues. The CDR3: CASSYQRWANEQFF. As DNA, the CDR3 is TGTGCCAGCAGTTACCAGAGATGGGCAAATGAGCAGTTCTTC.

DNA of the CDR3: TGTGCCACCAGCAGAGTTAGGACTTCTAGCACAGATACGCAGTATTTT. As protein: CATSRVRTSSTDTQYF. The V call is TRBV15, the J call TRBJ2-3, with D maybe TRBD2 (5 bases). V shed 1 base and J shed 0 bases, with 11 bases lying between them. CDR1 and CDR2 from the germline V gene are LNHNV and YYDKDF (reference sequence). The CDR3 totals 16 residues.

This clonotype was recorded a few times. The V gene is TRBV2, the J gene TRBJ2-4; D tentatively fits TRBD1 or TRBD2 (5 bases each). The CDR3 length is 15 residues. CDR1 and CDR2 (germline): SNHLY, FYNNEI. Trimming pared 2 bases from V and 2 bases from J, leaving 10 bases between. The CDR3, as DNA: TGTGCCAGCAGTGAAAGGGACGTCACCAAAAACATTCAGTACTTC. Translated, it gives CASSERDVTKNIQYF.

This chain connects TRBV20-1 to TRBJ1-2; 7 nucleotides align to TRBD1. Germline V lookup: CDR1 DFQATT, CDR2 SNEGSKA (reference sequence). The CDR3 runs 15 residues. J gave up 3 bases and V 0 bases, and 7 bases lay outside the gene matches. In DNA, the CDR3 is TGCAGTGCTAGAGATTCGGCAGGGGGAGACTATGGCTACACCTTC. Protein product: CSARDSAGGDYGYTF.

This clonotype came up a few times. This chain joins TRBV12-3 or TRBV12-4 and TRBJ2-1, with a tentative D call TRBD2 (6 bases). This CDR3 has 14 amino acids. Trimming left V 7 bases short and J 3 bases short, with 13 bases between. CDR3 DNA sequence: TGTGCCAGCACCTTCGGAGGGATCTACAATGAGCAGTTCTTC. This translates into CASTFGGIYNEQFF.

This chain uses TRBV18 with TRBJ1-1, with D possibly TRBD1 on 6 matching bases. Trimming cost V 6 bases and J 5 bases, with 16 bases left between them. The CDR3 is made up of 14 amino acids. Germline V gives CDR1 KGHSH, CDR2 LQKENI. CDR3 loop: CASSTDRRGTEAFF. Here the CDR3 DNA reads TGTGCCAGCTCGACCGACAGGCGGGGGACTGAAGCTTTCTTT.

The CDR3 region has the DNA TGCGCCAGCAGCTTGGGTGCGACAGGGGAATCAGATACGCAGTATTTT. Translation: CASSLGATGESDTQYF. This chain connects TRBV5-1 to TRBJ2-3, with 8 bases matching TRBD1. Germline V CDR1 and CDR2: SGHRS, YFSETQ. This CDR3 contains 16 residues. V lost 0 bases to trimming and J lost 4 bases; unmatched junction nucleotides: 7.

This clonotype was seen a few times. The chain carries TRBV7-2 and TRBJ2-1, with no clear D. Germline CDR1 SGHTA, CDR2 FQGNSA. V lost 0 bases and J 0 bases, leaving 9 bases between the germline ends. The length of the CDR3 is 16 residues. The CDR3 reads CASSLAPGSSYNEQFF. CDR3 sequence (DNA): TGTGCCAGCAGCTTAGCGCCGGGTAGCTCCTACAATGAGCAGTTCTTC.

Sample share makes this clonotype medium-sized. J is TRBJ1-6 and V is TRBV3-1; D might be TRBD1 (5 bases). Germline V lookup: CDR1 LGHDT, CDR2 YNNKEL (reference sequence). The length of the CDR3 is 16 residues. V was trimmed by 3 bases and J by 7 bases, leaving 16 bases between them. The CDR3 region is CASSHRDLGENSPLHF. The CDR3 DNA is TGTGCCAGCAGCCACAGGGACTTAGGAGAAAATTCACCCCTCCACTTT. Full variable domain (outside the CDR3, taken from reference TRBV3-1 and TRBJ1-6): DTAVSQTPKYLVTQMGNDKSIKCEQNLGHDTMYWYKQDSKKFLKIMFSYNNKELIINETVPNRFSPKSPDKAHLNLHINSLELGDSAVYFCASSHRDLGENSPLHFGNGTRLTVT.

CDR3 nucleotides: TGTGCCAGCAGCGCAGGACAGGTCCTCACCGGGGAGCTGTTTTTT. Translating it yields CASSAGQVLTGELFF. J is TRBJ2-2 and V is TRBV9; 7 nucleotides align to TRBD1. J gave up 4 bases and V 3 bases, and 6 bases lay outside the gene matches. The CDR3 runs to 15 residues. The germline CDR1 and CDR2 sequences are SGDLS and YYNGEE.

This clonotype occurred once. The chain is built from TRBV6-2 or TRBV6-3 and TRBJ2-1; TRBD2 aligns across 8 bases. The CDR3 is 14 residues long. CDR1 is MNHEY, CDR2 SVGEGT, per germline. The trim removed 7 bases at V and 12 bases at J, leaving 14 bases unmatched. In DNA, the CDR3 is TGTGCCAGCAAGGCTAGCGGGCCCGAGGGGGGGCAGTTCTTC. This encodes CASKASGPEGGQFF.

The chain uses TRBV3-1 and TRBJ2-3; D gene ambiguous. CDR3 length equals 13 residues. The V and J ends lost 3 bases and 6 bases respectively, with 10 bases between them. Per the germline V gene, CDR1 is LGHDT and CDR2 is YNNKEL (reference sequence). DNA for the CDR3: TGTGCCAGCAGCCAGCTCAATTGGGATACGCAGTATTTT. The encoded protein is CASSQLNWDTQYF.

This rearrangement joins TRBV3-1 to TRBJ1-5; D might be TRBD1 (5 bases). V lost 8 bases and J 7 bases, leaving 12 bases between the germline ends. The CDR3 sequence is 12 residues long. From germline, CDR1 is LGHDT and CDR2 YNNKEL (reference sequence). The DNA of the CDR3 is TGTGCCAGCGGCGGGGGAGGCCAGCCCCAGCATTTT. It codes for CASGGGGQPQHF.

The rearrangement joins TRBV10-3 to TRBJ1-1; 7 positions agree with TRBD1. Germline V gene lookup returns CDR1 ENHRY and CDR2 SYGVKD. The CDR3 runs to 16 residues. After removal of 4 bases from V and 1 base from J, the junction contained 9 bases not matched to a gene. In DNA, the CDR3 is TGTGCCATCAGTGGGTCCCGTGAGGGGGCGAACACTGAAGCTTTCTTT. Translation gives CAISGSREGANTEAFF.

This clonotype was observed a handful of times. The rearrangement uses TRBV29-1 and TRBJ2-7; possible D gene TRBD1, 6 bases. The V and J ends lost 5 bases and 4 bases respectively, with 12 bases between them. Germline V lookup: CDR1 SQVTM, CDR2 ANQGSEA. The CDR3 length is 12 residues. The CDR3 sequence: CSVTGTTYEQYF. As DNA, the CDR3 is TGCAGCGTTACCGGGACAACGTACGAGCAGTACTTC.

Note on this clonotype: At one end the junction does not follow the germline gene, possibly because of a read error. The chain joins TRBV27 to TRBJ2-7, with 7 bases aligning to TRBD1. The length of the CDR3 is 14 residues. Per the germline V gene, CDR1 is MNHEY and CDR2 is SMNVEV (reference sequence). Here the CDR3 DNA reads TGTGTCAGCAGTCCCAGACAGGGATCCTACGAGCAGTACTTC. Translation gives CVSSPRQGSYEQYF.

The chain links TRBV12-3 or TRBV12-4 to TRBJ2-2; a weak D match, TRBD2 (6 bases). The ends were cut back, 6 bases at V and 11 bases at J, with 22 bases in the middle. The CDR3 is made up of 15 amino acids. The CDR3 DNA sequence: TGTGCCAGCAGCGGGCGACTAGACCAAAGTAGTGAGCTGTTTTTT. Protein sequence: CASSGRLDQSSELFF.

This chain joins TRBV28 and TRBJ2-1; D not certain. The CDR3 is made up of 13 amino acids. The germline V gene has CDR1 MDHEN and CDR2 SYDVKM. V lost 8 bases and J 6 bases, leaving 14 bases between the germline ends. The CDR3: CASQPPAANEQFF. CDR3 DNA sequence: TGTGCCAGCCAGCCCCCCGCCGCCAATGAGCAGTTCTTC.

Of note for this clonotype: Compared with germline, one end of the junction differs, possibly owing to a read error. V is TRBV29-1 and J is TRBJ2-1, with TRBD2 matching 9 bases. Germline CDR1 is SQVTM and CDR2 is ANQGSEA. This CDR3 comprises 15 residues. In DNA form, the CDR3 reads TGCAGCGCTGAACCGACTAGCGGCCCTTTCAATGAGCAGTTCTTC. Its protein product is CSAEPTSGPFNEQFF.

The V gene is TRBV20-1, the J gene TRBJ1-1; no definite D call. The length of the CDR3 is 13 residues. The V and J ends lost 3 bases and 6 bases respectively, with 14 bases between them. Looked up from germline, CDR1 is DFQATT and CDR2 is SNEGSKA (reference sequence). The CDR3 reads CSARTPGSAEAFF. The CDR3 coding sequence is TGCAGTGCTAGGACACCGGGGAGCGCTGAAGCTTTCTTT.

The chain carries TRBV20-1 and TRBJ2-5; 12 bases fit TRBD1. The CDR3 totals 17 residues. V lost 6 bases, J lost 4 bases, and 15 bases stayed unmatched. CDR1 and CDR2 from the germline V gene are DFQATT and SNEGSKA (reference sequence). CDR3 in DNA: TGCAGTGCCACTTCCCCCGGGACAGGGGGCTTGGGAGAGACCCAGTACTTC. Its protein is CSATSPGTGGLGETQYF.